The text below deals with one T cell receptor (beta chain). What it recognizes is unknown. Sample-barcoded 5' priming and a J-beta primer mix drove a second PCR of roughly 6 to 12 cycles. Each cDNA molecule was tagged by a template-switch adaptor that had 12 random nucleotides. TCRdb ran MiXCR on the 5' RACE reads and lists one entry per CDR3 protein. The table includes more than 1,400,000 distinct CDR3 sequences, around 39% detected once. The V end was cut by 3 bases, the J end by 1 base, with 20 bases between. The CDR3 extends over 18 amino acids. These data originate in a study of blood T cells in healthy people across ages. Findings of the study overall: Across the age range, TCR beta diversity per million T cells fell in a roughly linear way. Because sorting was not performed, PBMCs prevented conclusive naive versus antigen-experienced comparison.

Staff drew 9 to 10 milliliters of peripheral blood from each donor. The rearrangement joins TRBV12-3 or TRBV12-4 to TRBJ2-3, with a weak D call TRBD2 (6 bases). Sequenced: blood. The clonotype was recovered from a young woman in good health. The CDR3 loop is CASSFLKEAPGGTDTQYF. CDR3 DNA sequence: TGTGCCAGCAGTTTTTTAAAGGAGGCCCCGGGGGGCACAGATACGCAGTATTTT.